One and the same sample provided the 15 T cell receptor beta chains below, sequenced in a study of shared clonotypes between healthy human individuals. Terminally differentiated effector memory CD45RA+ cells were left out of the naive CD8 fraction, which was CD45RO-negative and positively selected for CCR7. Assay: immunoSEQ multiplex PCR; the TCRdb copy retains only in-frame clones and omits some. The sample contains about 2 million clones, approximately 94% of which appear only once. The sequencing input was naive CD8+ T cells sorted from blood. The origin of the receptors is a man aged 18 to 30 in good health.

The CDR3 region has the DNA TGCAGCGTTGGAGGGGACACCATATATTTT. Translating gives CSVGGDTIYF. The gene calls are TRBV29-1 and TRBJ1-3; tentative D call: TRBD1 (5 bases). V was trimmed by 4 bases and J by 8 bases, leaving 6 bases between them. The germline gives CDR1 SQVTM, CDR2 ANQGSEA. The CDR3 totals 10 residues.

The rearrangement uses TRBV11-2 and TRBJ2-7, with TRBD2 matching 7 bases. CDR3 length: 15 amino acids. Looked up from germline, CDR1 is SGHAT and CDR2 is FQNNGV. V gave up 1 base and J gave up 4 bases; unmatched junction bases: 7. The CDR3 reads CASSLASGVLYEQYF. Written as DNA, the CDR3 is TGTGCCAGCAGCTTAGCTAGCGGAGTGCTATACGAGCAGTACTTC.

The chain has TRBV4-3 and TRBJ1-2; D unclear. CDR3 length: 16 amino acids. V dropped 1 base and J dropped 1 base, with 13 bases sitting between them. The germline CDR1 and CDR2 sequences are LGHNA and YSLEER. In DNA, the CDR3 is TGCGCCAGCAGCCAAGCCCCCCCGGCCGATAACTATGGCTACACCTTC. This encodes CASSQAPPADNYGYTF.

Details on this clone: The junction departs from germline at one end; a sequencing error may be responsible. This rearrangement joins TRBV15 to TRBJ2-7; D is perhaps TRBD1 (6 bases). Germline V CDR1 and CDR2: LNHNV, YYDKDF (reference sequence). The CDR3 is 12 residues long. The DNA of the CDR3 is TGTGCCACCAGCGGAGACAGGTACGAGCAGTACTTC. It encodes CATSGDRYEQYF.

Turning to this clone: At the DNA level, this CDR3 is encoded by other sequences in the same sample as well. The chain carries TRBV7-2 and TRBJ2-7; D call uncertain. The V and J ends lost 6 bases and 3 bases respectively, with 9 bases between them. CDR1 and CDR2 (germline): SGHTA, FQGNSA. The CDR3 is 12 amino acids. CDR3 DNA sequence: TGTGCCAGCAGTCTTATTAACTACGAGCAGTACTTC. Encoded protein: CASSLINYEQYF. The full variable domain, with the rest looked up from reference TRBV7-2 and TRBJ2-7, is GAGVSQSPSNKVTEKGKDVELRCDPISGHTALYWYRQSLGQGLEFLIYFQGNSAPDKSGLPSDRFSAERTGGSVSTLTIQRTQQEDSAVYLCASSLINYEQYFGPGTRLTVT.

The chain recombines TRBV5-1 with TRBJ1-6, with 7 bases lining up with TRBD1. The trim removed 2 bases at V and 5 bases at J, leaving 10 bases unmatched. This CDR3 region has 17 residues. The germline gives CDR1 SGHRS, CDR2 YFSETQ. The CDR3 region is CASSLTPTGTDNSPLHF. Here the CDR3 DNA reads TGCGCCAGCAGCTTAACGCCTACCGGGACAGATAATTCACCCCTCCACTTT. The variable domain in full, with the rest retrieved from reference TRBV5-1 and TRBJ1-6, is KAGVTQTPRYLIKTRGQQVTLSCSPISGHRSVSWYQQTPGQGLQFLFEYFSETQRNKGNFPGRFSGRQFSNSRSEMNVSTLELGDSALYLCASSLTPTGTDNSPLHFGNGTRLTVT.

The chain uses TRBV6-1 and TRBJ2-2; tentative D call: TRBD1 (6 bases). Trimming cost V 2 bases and J 7 bases, with 23 bases left between them. Germline assignment: CDR1 MNHNS and CDR2 SASEGT. The CDR3 contains 18 residues. The CDR3: CASSERVHREFWVGELFF. CDR3 DNA sequence: TGTGCCAGCAGTGAAAGGGTTCACAGGGAGTTCTGGGTCGGGGAGCTGTTTTTT.

Remarks on this clone: The same CDR3 arises from other DNA sequences in this sample as well. This chain joins TRBV4-2 and TRBJ2-7; D may be TRBD2 (5 bases). Germline assignment: CDR1 LGHNA and CDR2 YNFKEQ. Trimming stripped 0 bases from V and 2 bases from J, with 8 bases between. The CDR3 contains 14 residues. DNA for the CDR3: TGTGCCAGCAGCCAAGATCGAGGGCCCTACGAGCAGTACTTC. This sequence encodes CASSQDRGPYEQYF.

The J gene is TRBJ1-6, the V gene TRBV9, with 7 bases fitting TRBD1. The germline CDR1 and CDR2 sequences are SGDLS and YYNGEE. This CDR3 has 16 amino acids. Losses at the gene ends were 0 bases for V and 8 bases for J; bases not matched to a gene: 8. The CDR3 loop reads CASSVGPQGIDSPLHF. The CDR3 DNA follows: TGTGCCAGCAGCGTAGGACCACAGGGGATTGATTCACCCCTCCACTTT.

This clone occurred once. The rearrangement uses TRBV1 and TRBJ2-7. TRBV1 is designated a pseudogene. The CDR3 is 12 amino acids. DNA for the CDR3: TGCACCAGCAGCCCCACCCCCTACGAGCAGTACTTC. Protein product: CTSSPTPYEQYF.

The chain is built from TRBV5-6 and TRBJ2-1; TRBD1 agrees at 9 bases. Germline V gene sequence: CDR1 SGHDT, CDR2 YYEEEE. V dropped 4 bases and J dropped 5; count of bases not matched to a gene: 4. The CDR3 has 14 residues. CDR3 sequence (DNA): TGTGCCAGCAGCCGGGACAGGGTCAACAATGAGCAGTTCTTC. Encoded protein: CASSRDRVNNEQFF.

The rearrangement uses TRBV30 and TRBJ2-7; 7 bases match TRBD2. V shed 3 bases and J 3 bases; nucleotides not matched to a gene: 11. CDR3 length equals 15 residues. Per germline, CDR1 GTSNPN and CDR2 SVGIG (reference sequence). The CDR3 loop is CAWSLGHGGIYEQYF. CDR3 in DNA: TGTGCCTGGAGCTTAGGTCACGGGGGGATCTACGAGCAGTACTTC.

V is TRBV6-5 and J is TRBJ2-7; possibly TRBD2 for D (5 bases). Germline V gene data show CDR1 as MNHEY and CDR2 as SVGAGI. V was trimmed by 0 bases and J by 1 base, leaving 10 bases between them. There are 15 residues in the CDR3. The CDR3 DNA is TGTGCCAGCAGTTACTCTCCTAGCTTGTCCTACGAGCAGTACTTC. This gives the protein CASSYSPSLSYEQYF.

CDR3 sequence: CASSKGGQGFTEAFF. Here the CDR3 DNA reads TGTGCCAGCAGCAAAGGGGGCCAGGGGTTCACTGAAGCTTTCTTT. The genes are TRBV21-1 and TRBJ1-1; whether TRBD1, the table's D call, matches the DNA was not checked. TRBV21-1 is listed as a pseudogene. This CDR3 has 15 residues.

This chain connects TRBV4-2 to TRBJ2-1; D perhaps matches TRBD2 (5 bases). Germline V gene data show CDR1 as LGHNA and CDR2 as YNFKEQ. The V gene lost 0 bases and the J gene lost 6 bases, with 18 bases spanning the gap. The CDR3 is made up of 17 amino acids. This CDR3 is CASSQEFWGEPANEQFF. DNA for the CDR3: TGTGCCAGCAGCCAAGAGTTCTGGGGAGAGCCGGCCAATGAGCAGTTCTTC.